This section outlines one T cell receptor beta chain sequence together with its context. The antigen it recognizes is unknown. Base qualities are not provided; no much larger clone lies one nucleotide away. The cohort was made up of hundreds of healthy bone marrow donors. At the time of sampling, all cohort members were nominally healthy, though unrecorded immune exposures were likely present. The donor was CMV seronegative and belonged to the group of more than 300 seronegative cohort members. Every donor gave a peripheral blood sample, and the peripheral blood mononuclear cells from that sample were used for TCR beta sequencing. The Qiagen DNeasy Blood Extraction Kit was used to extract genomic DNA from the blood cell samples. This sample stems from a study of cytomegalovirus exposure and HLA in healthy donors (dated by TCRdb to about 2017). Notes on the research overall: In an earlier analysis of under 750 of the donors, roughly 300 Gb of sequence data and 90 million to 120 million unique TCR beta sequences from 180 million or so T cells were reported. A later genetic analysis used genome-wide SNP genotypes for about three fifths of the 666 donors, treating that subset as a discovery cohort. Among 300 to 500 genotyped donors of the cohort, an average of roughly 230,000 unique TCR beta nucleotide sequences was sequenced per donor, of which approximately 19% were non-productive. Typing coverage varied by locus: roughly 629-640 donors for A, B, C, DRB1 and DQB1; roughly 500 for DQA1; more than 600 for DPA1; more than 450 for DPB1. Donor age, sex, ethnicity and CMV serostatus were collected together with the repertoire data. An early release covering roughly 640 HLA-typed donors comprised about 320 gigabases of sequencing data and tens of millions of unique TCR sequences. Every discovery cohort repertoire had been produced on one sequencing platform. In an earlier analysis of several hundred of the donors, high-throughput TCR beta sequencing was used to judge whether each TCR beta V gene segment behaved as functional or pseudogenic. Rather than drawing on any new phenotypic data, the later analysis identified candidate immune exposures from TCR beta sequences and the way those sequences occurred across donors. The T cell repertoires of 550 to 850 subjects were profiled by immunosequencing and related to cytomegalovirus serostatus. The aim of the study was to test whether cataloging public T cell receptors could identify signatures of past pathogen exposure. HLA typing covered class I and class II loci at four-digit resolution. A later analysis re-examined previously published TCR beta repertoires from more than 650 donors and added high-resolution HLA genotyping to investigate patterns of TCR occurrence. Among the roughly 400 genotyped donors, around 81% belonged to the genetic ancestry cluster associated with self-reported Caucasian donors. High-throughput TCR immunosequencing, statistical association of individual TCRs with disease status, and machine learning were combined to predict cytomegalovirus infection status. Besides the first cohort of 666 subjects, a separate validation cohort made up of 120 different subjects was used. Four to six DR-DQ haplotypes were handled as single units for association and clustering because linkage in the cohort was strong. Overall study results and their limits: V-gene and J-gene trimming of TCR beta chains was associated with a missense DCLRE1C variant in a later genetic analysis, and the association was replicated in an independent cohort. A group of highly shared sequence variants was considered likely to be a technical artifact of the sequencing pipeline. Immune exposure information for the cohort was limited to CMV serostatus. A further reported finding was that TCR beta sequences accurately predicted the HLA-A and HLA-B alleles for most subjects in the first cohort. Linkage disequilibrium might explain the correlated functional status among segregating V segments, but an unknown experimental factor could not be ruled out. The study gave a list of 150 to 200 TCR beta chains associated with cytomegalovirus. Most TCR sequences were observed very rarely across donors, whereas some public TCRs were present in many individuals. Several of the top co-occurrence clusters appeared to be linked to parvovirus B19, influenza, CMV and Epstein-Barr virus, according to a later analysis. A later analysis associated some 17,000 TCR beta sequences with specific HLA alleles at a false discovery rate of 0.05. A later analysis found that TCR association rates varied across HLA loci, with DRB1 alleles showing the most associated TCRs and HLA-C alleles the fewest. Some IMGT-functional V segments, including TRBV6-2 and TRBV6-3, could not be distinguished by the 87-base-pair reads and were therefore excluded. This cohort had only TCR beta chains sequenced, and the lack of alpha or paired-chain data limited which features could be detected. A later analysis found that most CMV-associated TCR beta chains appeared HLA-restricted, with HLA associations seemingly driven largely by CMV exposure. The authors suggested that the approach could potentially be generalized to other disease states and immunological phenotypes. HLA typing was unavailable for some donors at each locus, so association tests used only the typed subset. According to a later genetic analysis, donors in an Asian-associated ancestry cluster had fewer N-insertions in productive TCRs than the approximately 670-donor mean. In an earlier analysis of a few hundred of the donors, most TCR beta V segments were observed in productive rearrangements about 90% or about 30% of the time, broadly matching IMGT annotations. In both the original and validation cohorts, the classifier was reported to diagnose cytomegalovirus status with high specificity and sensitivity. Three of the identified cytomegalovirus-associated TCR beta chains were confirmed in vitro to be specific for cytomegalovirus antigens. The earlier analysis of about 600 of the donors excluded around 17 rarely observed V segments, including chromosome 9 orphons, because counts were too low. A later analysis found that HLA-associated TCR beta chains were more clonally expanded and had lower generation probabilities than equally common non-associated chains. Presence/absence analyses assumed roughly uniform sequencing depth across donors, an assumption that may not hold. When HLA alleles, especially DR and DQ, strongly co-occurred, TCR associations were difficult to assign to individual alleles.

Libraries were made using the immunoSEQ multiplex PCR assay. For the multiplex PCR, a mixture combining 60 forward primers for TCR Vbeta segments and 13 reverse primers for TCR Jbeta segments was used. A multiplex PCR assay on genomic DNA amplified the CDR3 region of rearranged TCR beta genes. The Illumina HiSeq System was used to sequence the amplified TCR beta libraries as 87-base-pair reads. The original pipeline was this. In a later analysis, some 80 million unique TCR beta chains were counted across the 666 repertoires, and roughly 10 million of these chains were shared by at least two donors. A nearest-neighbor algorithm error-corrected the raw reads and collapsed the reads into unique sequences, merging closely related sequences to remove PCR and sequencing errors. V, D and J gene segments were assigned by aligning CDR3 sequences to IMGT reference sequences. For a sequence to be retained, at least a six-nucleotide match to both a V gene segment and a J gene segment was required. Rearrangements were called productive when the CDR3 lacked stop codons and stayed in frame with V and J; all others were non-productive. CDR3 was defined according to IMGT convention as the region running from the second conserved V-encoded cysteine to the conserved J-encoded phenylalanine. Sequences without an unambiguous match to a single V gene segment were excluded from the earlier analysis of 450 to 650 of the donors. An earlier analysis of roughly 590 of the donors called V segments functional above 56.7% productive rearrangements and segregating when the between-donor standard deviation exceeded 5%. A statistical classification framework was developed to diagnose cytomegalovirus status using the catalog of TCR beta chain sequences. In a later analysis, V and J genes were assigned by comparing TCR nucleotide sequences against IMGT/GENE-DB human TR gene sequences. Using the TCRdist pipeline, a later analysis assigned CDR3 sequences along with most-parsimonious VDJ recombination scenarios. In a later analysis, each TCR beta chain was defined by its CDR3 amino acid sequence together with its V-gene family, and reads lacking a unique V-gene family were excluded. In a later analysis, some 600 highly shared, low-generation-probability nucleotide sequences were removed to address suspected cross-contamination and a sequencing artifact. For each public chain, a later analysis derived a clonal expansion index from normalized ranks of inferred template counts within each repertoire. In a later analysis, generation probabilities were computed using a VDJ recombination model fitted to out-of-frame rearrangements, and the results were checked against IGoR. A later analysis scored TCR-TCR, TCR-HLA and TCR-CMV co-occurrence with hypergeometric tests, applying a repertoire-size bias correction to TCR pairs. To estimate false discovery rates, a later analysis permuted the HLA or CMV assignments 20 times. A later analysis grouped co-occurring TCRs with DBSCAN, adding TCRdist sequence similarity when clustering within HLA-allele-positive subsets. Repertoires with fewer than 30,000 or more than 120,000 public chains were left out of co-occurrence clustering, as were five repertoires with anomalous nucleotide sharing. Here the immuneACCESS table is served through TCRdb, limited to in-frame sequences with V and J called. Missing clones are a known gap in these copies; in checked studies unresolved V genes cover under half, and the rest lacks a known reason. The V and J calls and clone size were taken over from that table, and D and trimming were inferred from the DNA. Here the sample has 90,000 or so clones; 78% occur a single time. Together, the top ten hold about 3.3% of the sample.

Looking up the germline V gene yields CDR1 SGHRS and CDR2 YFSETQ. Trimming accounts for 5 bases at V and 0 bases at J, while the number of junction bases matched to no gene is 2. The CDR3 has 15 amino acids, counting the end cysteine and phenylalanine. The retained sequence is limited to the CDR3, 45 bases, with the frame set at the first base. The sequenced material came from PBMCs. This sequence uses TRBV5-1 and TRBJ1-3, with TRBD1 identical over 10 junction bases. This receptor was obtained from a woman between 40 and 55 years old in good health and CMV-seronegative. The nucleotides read TGCGCCAGCAGTCGGACAGGGGGCTCTGGAAACACCATATATTTT. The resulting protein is CASSRTGGSGNTIYF.